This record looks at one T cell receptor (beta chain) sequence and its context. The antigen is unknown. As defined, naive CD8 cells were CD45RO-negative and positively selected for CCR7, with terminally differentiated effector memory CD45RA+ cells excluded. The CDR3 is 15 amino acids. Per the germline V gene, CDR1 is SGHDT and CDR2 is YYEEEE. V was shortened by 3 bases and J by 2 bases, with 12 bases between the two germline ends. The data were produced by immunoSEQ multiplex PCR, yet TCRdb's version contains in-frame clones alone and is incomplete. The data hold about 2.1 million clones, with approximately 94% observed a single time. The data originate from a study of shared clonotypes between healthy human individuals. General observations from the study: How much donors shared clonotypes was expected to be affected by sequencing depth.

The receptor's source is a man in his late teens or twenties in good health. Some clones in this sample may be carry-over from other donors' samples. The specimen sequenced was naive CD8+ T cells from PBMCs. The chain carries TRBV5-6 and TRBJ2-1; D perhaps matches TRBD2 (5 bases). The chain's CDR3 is CASSWSGSPYNEQFF. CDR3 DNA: TGTGCCAGCAGCTGGAGCGGCTCGCCCTACAATGAGCAGTTCTTC.